This T cell receptor beta chain was recovered during a study of cytomegalovirus exposure and HLA in healthy donors. Broader study findings: The study reported that TCR beta sequences accurately predicted HLA-A and HLA-B alleles in most subjects. The study assumed roughly uniform donor sequencing depth for presence/absence analyses. The likely origin of a cluster of highly shared sequence variants was a sequencing artifact.

This PCR relied on a set of 60 Vbeta primers and 13 Jbeta primers. TCRdb's table, derived via immunoSEQ multiplex PCR, lists solely in-frame clones and lacks some. The sample yields over 130,000 clones, less than 85% seen once. V was cut by 0 bases and J by 4 bases, with 12 bases left in between. Germline V gene sequence: CDR1 MNHNY, CDR2 SVGAGI (reference sequence). The CDR3 is 15 amino acids. With respect to this clone: Its antigen is as yet unknown.

This TCR came from a middle-aged man in good health and CMV-seropositive. The sample was PBMCs. The rearrangement links TRBV6-6 to TRBJ2-5; tentative D call: TRBD1 (5 bases). The CDR3 bases are TGTGCCAGCAGTTACTCGCAAGGGGTGGGAGAGACCCAGTACTTC. It yields the protein CASSYSQGVGETQYF.